Included here is one T cell receptor (beta chain) sequence, with context. The antigen is unknown. This entry comes from a study of CD4 T cells in relation to SARS-CoV-2 and coronaviruses. Overall study: TCR beta CDR3s were sequenced after 10-day antigen culture of PBMCs.

This CDR3 region has 14 residues. Germline-derived CDR1 and CDR2 are MDHEN and SYDVKM. Trimming at V came to 6 bases and at J to 3 bases, leaving 6 bases not matched to a gene. Sequenced by immunoSEQ multiplex PCR; TCRdb stores in-frame clones only, minus some. Found here are under 20,000 clones, about 76% of them singletons; the top ten hold 25% to 35%. Before the COVID-19 pandemic, during about 2011-2019, CD4+ T cells were taken from unexposed donors. The cells were cultured for 9 to 11 days before CD4+ T cells were isolated. The study's findings and limits: Crossreactive clones expanded significantly less to SARS-CoV-2 than monoreactive clones. No crossreactivity against non-spike viral proteins was tested here.

The specimen was CD4+ T cells from PBMCs, cultured in vitro. V and J are TRBV28 and TRBJ1-2; TRBD1 aligns across 8 bases. This clonotype was sampled from a human donor in good health. Here the CDR3 reads CASRSPGGYYGYTF. CDR3 nucleotides: TGTGCCAGCAGGAGCCCAGGGGGCTACTATGGCTACACCTTC.